Following are 20 T cell receptor beta chains from one sample sequenced in a study of identical twins. TCRdb analysed the 5' RACE reads with MiXCR anew, one entry per CDR3 protein. The table includes fewer than 500,000 distinct CDR3 sequences, less than 25% detected once. The same specimen was also included in a second study, on T cells expressing NK-cell markers.

Sequencing used CD4+ T cells sorted from blood. Receptors were obtained from a woman under 30 in good health.

This clonotype was recorded a few times. The J gene is TRBJ2-1, the V gene TRBV9, with a possible D match to TRBD1 (6 bases). V lost 4 bases and J lost 5, with 10 bases in between. The CDR3 is 13 residues long. CDR1 is SGDLS and CDR2 is YYNGEE in the germline V gene. The CDR3 spells CASSTGHHNEQFF. In DNA form, the CDR3 reads TGTGCCAGCAGCACGGGACATCACAATGAGCAGTTCTTC.

The sample holds a few counts of this clonotype. The chain links TRBV5-1 to TRBJ2-3, with D uncertain. CDR1 is SGHRS, CDR2 YFSETQ, per germline. V lost 2 bases to trimming and J lost 5 bases, with 6 bases between them. The CDR3 has 12 residues. This CDR3 is CASSFMGDTQYF. The CDR3 DNA is TGCGCCAGCAGCTTCATGGGAGATACGCAGTATTTT.

This clonotype was seen only a few times. The rearrangement joins TRBV12-3 or TRBV12-4 to TRBJ2-7; maybe TRBD2 (7 bases). The CDR3 covers 15 residues. Trimming removed 6 bases at V and 4 bases at J, with 19 bases between. In DNA, the CDR3 is TGTGCCAGCAGCCTACGGTGGCGGGGGCTTTACGAGCAGTACTTC. Encoded protein: CASSLRWRGLYEQYF.

This clonotype was detected only a few times. The chain is built from TRBV18 and TRBJ2-1; 11 bases fit TRBD2. Germline assignment: CDR1 KGHSH and CDR2 LQKENI. The length of the CDR3 is 14 residues. V trimming: 3 bases; J trimming: 9 bases; junction bases outside the gene matches: 4. CDR3 coding DNA: TGTGCCAGCTCACCGACCGGGACTAGCGGTGAGCAGTTCTTC. As protein: CASSPTGTSGEQFF.

A word on this clonotype: A clone one base away is much larger, so this may be a read error. V usage is TRBV3-1 and J usage is TRBJ1-6; D is perhaps TRBD1 (5 bases). There are 15 residues in the CDR3. The germline V gene has CDR1 LGHDT and CDR2 YNNKEL (reference sequence). CDR3 loop: CATSQLVGTNSPLHF. As DNA, the CDR3 is TGTGCCACCAGCCAACTTGTGGGGACGAATTCACCCCTCCACTTT. Based on the CDR3 plus reference TRBV3-1 and TRBJ1-6, the full variable domain is DTAVSQTPKYLVTQMGNDKSIKCEQNLGHDTMYWYKQDSKKFLKIMFSYNNKELIINETVPNRFSPKSPDKAHLNLHINSLELGDSAVYFCATSQLVGTNSPLHFGNGTRLTVT.

This clonotype has only a few counts. The chain uses TRBV7-9 and TRBJ2-7; D unresolved. With 1 base removed from V and 5 bases from J, the gap between germline ends came to 15 bases. Germline-derived CDR1 and CDR2 are SEHNR and FQNEAQ (reference sequence). The CDR3 is made up of 15 amino acids. CDR3 nucleotides: TGTGCCAGCAGCTTAGTTACCCCGGGTCGGGACGAGCAGTACTTC. Protein sequence: CASSLVTPGRDEQYF.

This clonotype was seen more than once but under ten times. V is TRBV20-1 and J is TRBJ2-1; 8 bases map to TRBD2. Trimming at V came to 3 bases and at J to 2 bases, leaving 6 bases not matched to a gene. Germline V gene data show CDR1 as DFQATT and CDR2 as SNEGSKA (reference sequence). The CDR3 is 15 residues long. The CDR3 sequence is CSASIAGFTYNEQFF. CDR3 DNA: TGCAGTGCTAGCATAGCGGGGTTTACCTACAATGAGCAGTTCTTC.

The chain recombines TRBV7-8 with TRBJ2-7; no firm D call. Germline loops: CDR1 SGHVS, CDR2 FQNEAQ. The V gene lost 3 bases and the J gene lost 1 base, with 10 bases spanning the gap. CDR3 length: 14 amino acids. In nucleotides, the CDR3 is TGTGCCAGCAGCTTCGACCTACTATCCTACGAGCAGTACTTC. Translating gives CASSFDLLSYEQYF.

CDR3 amino acids: CASSFSGSPSQQFF. The CDR3, as DNA: TGTGCCAGCAGCTTTAGCGGGAGCCCCTCACAGCAGTTCTTC. This chain uses TRBV12-3 or TRBV12-4 with TRBJ2-1; 9 bases agree with TRBD2. Trimming took 6 bases from V and 11 from J; bases not matched to a gene: 11. This CDR3 is built from 14 residues.

This clonotype appeared many times. V gene TRBV29-1 combines with J gene TRBJ2-3, with a weak D call TRBD2 (5 bases). Trimming removed 4 bases at V and 2 bases at J, with 13 bases between. Germline CDR1 and CDR2: SQVTM and ANQGSEA. CDR3 length: 14 residues. The CDR3 spells CSVASAGLTDTQYF. CDR3 in DNA: TGCAGCGTTGCTTCGGCGGGCCTCACAGATACGCAGTATTTT.

This clonotype is a singleton in its sample. This chain links TRBV20-1 with TRBJ2-7; TRBD2 matches at 14 bases. With V trimmed by 6 bases and J by 6 bases, 7 bases remained unmatched. CDR1 and CDR2 (germline): DFQATT, SNEGSKA (reference sequence). The CDR3 is 14 amino acids. This chain's CDR3 is CSAESGTSGGEQYF. In DNA, the CDR3 is TGCAGTGCCGAGTCCGGGACTAGCGGGGGCGAGCAGTACTTC.

The chain couples TRBV27 to TRBJ2-1, with D possibly being TRBD2 (5 bases). CDR3 length: 14 amino acids. V lost 2 bases and J 8 bases, leaving 13 bases between the germline ends. Germline V gene data show CDR1 as MNHEY and CDR2 as SMNVEV (reference sequence). The CDR3 bases are TGTGCCAGCAGTTTAAGGACTGGCCGAGATGAGCAGTTCTTC. This translates into CASSLRTGRDEQFF.

This clonotype was picked up a small number of times. V and J are TRBV7-6 and TRBJ2-5, with 7 nucleotides matching TRBD2. Germline CDR1 reads SGHVS; CDR2 reads FNYEAQ. This CDR3 contains 16 residues. Trimming at V came to 4 bases and at J to 0 bases, leaving 8 bases not matched to a gene. CDR3 region: CASSSGVLAHQETQYF. The CDR3 region has the DNA TGTGCCAGCAGCTCGGGGGTACTAGCGCACCAAGAGACCCAGTACTTC. The full variable domain, rest sourced from reference TRBV7-6 and TRBJ2-5, is GAGVSQSPRYKVTKRGQDVALRCDPISGHVSLYWYRQALGQGPEFLTYFNYEAQQDKSGLPNDRFSAERPEGSISTLTIQRTEQRDSAMYRCASSSGVLAHQETQYFGPGTRLLVL.

The chain couples TRBV25-1 to TRBJ1-3, with D perhaps TRBD1 (6 bases). Trimming removed 1 base from V and 2 bases from J, with 9 bases in between. Germline CDR1 and CDR2: MGHDK and SYGVNS. The CDR3 is 15 amino acids. The DNA for the CDR3 is TGTGCCAGCAGTGAATGGGCAGGGGCTGGAAACACCATATATTTT. Protein sequence: CASSEWAGAGNTIYF.

The chain recombines TRBV20-1 with TRBJ2-7; TRBD1 agrees at 8 bases. The CDR3 loop spans 11 amino acids. After removal of 6 bases from V and 12 bases from J, the junction contained 10 bases not matched to a gene. CDR1 DFQATT and CDR2 SNEGSKA come from the germline V gene (reference sequence). The CDR3 protein is CSAYTGTGVYF. The CDR3 coding sequence is TGCAGTGCCTACACCGGGACAGGTGTGTACTTC.

The chain joins TRBV27 to TRBJ1-2; D uncertain. The germline CDR1 and CDR2 sequences are MNHEY and SMNVEV (reference sequence). V gave up 6 bases and J gave up 1 base, with 6 bases separating them. The CDR3 loop spans 12 amino acids. CDR3 region: CASSNNNYGYTF. The DNA of the CDR3 is TGTGCCAGCAGCAACAATAACTATGGCTACACCTTC.

The chain links TRBV20-1 to TRBJ2-1; 9 bases line up with TRBD2. This CDR3 spans 14 amino acids. The J segment lost 9 bases and the V segment lost 1 base, leaving 7 bases of the junction unmatched. Germline V gene data show CDR1 as DFQATT and CDR2 as SNEGSKA (reference sequence). CDR3 sequence reads: CSARALAGWGEQFF. The CDR3 nucleotides read TGCAGTGCTAGAGCTCTAGCGGGATGGGGTGAGCAGTTCTTC.

This clonotype was counted a few times. The chain joins TRBV6-1 to TRBJ1-1, with 7 positions matching TRBD1. V trimming: 6 bases; J trimming: 4 bases; junction bases outside the gene matches: 8. The CDR3 spans 14 residues. Germline V gene data show CDR1 as MNHNS and CDR2 as SASEGT. The CDR3 DNA is TGTGCCAGCAGCTGGACAGGCCGGGGCACTGAAGCTTTCTTT. Protein product: CASSWTGRGTEAFF.

The gene calls are TRBV14 and TRBJ1-4, with D uncertain. This CDR3 has 13 amino acids. Per germline, CDR1 SGHDN and CDR2 FVKESK. The V gene lost 6 bases and the J gene lost 5 bases, with 10 bases spanning the gap. The CDR3: CASRRGPNEKLFF. DNA for the CDR3: TGTGCCAGCAGGCGCGGCCCGAATGAAAAACTGTTTTTT.

This clonotype was detected only a few times. V and J are TRBV9 and TRBJ1-1; no definite D call. Trimming took off 0 bases at V and 1 base at J, with 7 bases between the two ends. The CDR3 is 14 residues long. Looked up from germline, CDR1 is SGDLS and CDR2 is YYNGEE. CDR3 amino acids: CASSVVAQNTEAFF. Here the CDR3 DNA reads TGTGCCAGCAGCGTAGTTGCGCAGAACACTGAAGCTTTCTTT.